This TCR beta chain is drawn from a study of T cell responses to AZD1222 COVID-19 vaccine listed by TCRdb under 2021. The study in broad terms: AZD1222 recipients given second doses at about 4 weeks or at about 12 weeks were pooled, since spike-specific TCR depth and breadth were not found to differ between the two schedules. TCR sequencing was performed for about 240 trial participants, of whom 207 were given two doses of AZD1222 and around 25 were given two doses of MenACWY control vaccine. Enrollment into the trials was organized by age into subgroups of 18-55, 56-69 and 70-plus years, and those subgroups contained about 150, 27 and 61 TCR-sequenced participants, respectively.

The sample's time point, from its label and the paper: baseline before first vaccination. Vaccinee samples came from UK trials COV001 and COV002, including a single-blind randomized controlled phase 2/3 trial of AZD1222 (ChAdOx1 nCoV-19) in healthy adults. For TCRbeta chain sequencing, PBMC samples were collected from trial participants at day 0 and at day 28 after the second dose. Results the study describes overall, beyond this receptor: Spike-specific TCR breadth and depth rose significantly after two AZD1222 doses compared with day 0 and with MenACWY recipients. Because no day 14 peak-response samples were available, the repertoires could be characterized only after the peak T cell response. Reportedly, almost half of the unique spike-specific TCRs recognized epitopes lying outside the regions that are mutated in the B.1.351 and B.1.1.7 variants. The whole spike protein was spanned by vaccine-associated CD4 TCRs, and dominant responses were seen in regions 160-218 and 743-854. The 56-69-year group was small, and its depth increase did not reach significance, likely because of low power. Conclusions about previously exposed vaccinees were limited because only six AZD1222 recipients were SARS-CoV-2 seropositive at baseline. Participants were mostly white British, with more females than males. The authors suggested clonal diversity may have been underestimated.

The CDR3 regions of human TCRbeta chains were analyzed by immunosequencing. Under the source paper's analysis protocol: Repertoire TCRs were checked for matches against a reference library of SARS-CoV-2-specific TCRs that had been generated using the MIRA antigen-specificity platform. Breadth was defined as the fraction of unique TCRs that were SARS-CoV-2-associated. Depth was defined as the fraction of total T cells that were SARS-CoV-2-associated. Using the MIRA data, each spike-specific TCR was assigned both to the spike region to which the TCR was reactive and to a CD4 or CD8 class. Log10-transformed breadth and depth values were compared by one-way ANOVA with Sidak's multiple comparisons tests. TCRdb re-hosts the immuneACCESS table, in-frame sequences only. Its copies lack some clones; in the studies checked, an unresolved V gene accounts for under half of them, and the cause for the rest is not known. V and J calls and clone size come straight from that table; D and trimming were deduced from the DNA. Here the sample has roughly 110,000 clones; approximately 84% occur a single time. Clones ranked in the top ten supply roughly 9% of the sample.

Points on this clone: Its antigen remains unidentified. The record has no base qualities; no much larger clone is one base away.

The germline V gene (reference sequence) sets CDR1 to LNHDA and CDR2 to SQIVND. From V the trimming removes 1 base and from J it removes 5 bases, while the gene matches leave 7 bases of the junction unaccounted for. The CDR3 runs 15 amino acids, cysteine and phenylalanine included. Only the CDR3 part of the read is kept: 45 bases, read in frame from the first base. Sample: peripheral blood, taken on day 0 of AZD1222 vaccination. The chain joins TRBV19 to TRBJ2-7; 8 of the junction bases match TRBD2. This TCR derives from an adult in good health. The CDR3 here reads CASSIVSSGRHEQYF. The DNA sequence reads TGTGCCAGTAGTATAGTATCGAGCGGGAGACACGAGCAGTACTTC. Here the CDR3 is joined to the reference TRBV19 and TRBJ2-7 genes, and the full variable domain is: DGGITQSPKYLFRKEGQNVTLSCEQNLNHDAMYWYRQDPGQGLRLIYYSQIVNDFQKGDIAEGYSVSREKKESFPLTVTSAQKNPTAFYLCASSIVSSGRHEQYFGPGTRLTVT.